This T cell receptor beta chain is from a study of T cell clonality in common variable immunodeficiency. Whole-study findings and limits: CVID subjects showed higher TCRbeta clonality than healthy controls. CVID patient heterogeneity limited repertoire-clinical complication correlations. Common variable immunodeficiency TCR beta sequences reportedly had fewer deletions and N-nucleotide insertions.

Germline V gene data show CDR1 as MDHEN and CDR2 as SYDVKM. The CDR3 covers 15 residues. V was cut by 5 bases and J by 6 bases, with 16 bases left in between. This clone was observed many times. Antigen: not known. The read falls 3 residues short of the CDR3 end, and the missing part is taken from the germline J gene. The assay was immunoSEQ multiplex PCR, and TCRdb's table has in-frame clones only and misses some. The specimen has 40,000 to 50,000 clones, none found just once. The sequence derives from a person aged 18 to 70 in good health. The chain employs TRBV28 and TRBJ2-2; D perhaps matches TRBD1 (6 bases). The sequenced sample was peripheral blood mononuclear cells. This CDR3 is CASSIPQGMAGELFF. The sequenced part of the CDR3 DNA is TGTGCCAGCAGTATACCCCAGGGGATGGCCGGGGAG.